This T cell receptor (beta chain) was retrieved from a study of spatial heterogeneity in lung cancer (dated by TCRdb to the late 2010s). Looking at the study overall: Beta-chain transcripts were consistently detected in greater numbers than alpha-chain transcripts, which likely reflects a higher abundance of beta-chain transcripts. In tumor regions, TCR transcript counts showed a strong correlation with a T cell transcriptional module score from matched bulk RNA-seq. In the raw uncorrected reads, each unique combination of TCR and UMI appeared more than ten times on average. The study quantitatively compared TCR alpha and beta repertoires across multiple tumor regions, matched nontumor lung and blood in non-small cell lung cancer. Nonsynonymous mutation counts, determined by whole-exome sequencing of tumor tissue, were related to features of the TCR repertoire. Both alpha and beta chains were TCR-sequenced in 200 or so tumor regions, under 80 matched nontumor lung samples and around 54 PBMC samples obtained at surgery. Study-wide conclusions, independent of this receptor: TCR-seq was estimated to cover only roughly 7% of tumor T cells for alpha chains and 13% for beta chains. Counts of ubiquitous and regional expanded TCRs correlated with counts of ubiquitous and regional nonsynonymous mutations, respectively. A correlation was observed between the number of expanded intratumoral alpha and beta TCRs and the tumor nonsynonymous mutation count. Confirming at a functional level the hypothesis that regional TCRs recognize regional mutations was considered to require additional single-cell paired TCR alpha and beta sequencing.

This clonotype was seen at least ten times. Its antigen remains undetermined. No base quality values were provided; no much bigger clone lies one nucleotide off. What this sample's time point label stands for: sample taken at primary tumor resection. Samples were obtained from about 69 patients with early-stage, untreated non-small cell lung cancer from the lung TRACERx cohort. TCR sequencing used whole RNA extracted from tumor and nontumor lung tissue, or from cryopreserved PBMC samples, without cell sorting. Only patients for whom sufficient RNA was available from at least two tumor regions were selected for TCR sequencing. Tumor and adjacent nontumor lung specimens were reviewed by a lung pathologist before selection. From the germline V gene, CDR1 is SNHLY and CDR2 is FYNNEI. The CDR3 starts with the cysteine, ends with the phenylalanine, and has 14 residues. This entry keeps only the CDR3 DNA: 42 bases, framed from base 1. Trimming removed 4 bases from V and 4 bases from J; the gene matches leave 4 bases unexplained.

Libraries were made using 5' RACE. Instrument used: NextSeq 500. The TCR library protocol attached a unique molecular identifier to each TCR cDNA molecule to allow correction of PCR and sequencing errors. The authors' pipeline ran thus. Decombinator tools were used for TCR identification, UMI-based error correction and CDR3 extraction. TCRs above a frequency of 2 per 1,000, corresponding to the top 1% of the tumor frequency distribution, were defined as expanded. Expanded tumor TCRs were classed as regional if statistically deemed absent (corrected P<0.05) from at least one tumor region, otherwise ubiquitous. Rényi diversity was computed with the R vegan package after subsampling each repertoire 100 times to 5,000 TCRs. To build CDR3 similarity networks, amino acid triplet string-kernel similarity was used, and CDR3s were connected when their pairwise similarity was above 0.82. TCRdb ran its own pipeline on the public reads, namely fastp trimming at Q25 and MiXCR clone calling, and kept in-frame beta chains. Rows are unified per CDR3 protein, each entry keeping the most common DNA and genes. V and J calls and clone size were set by TCRdb, not the authors. The sample table contains over 10,000 distinct CDR3 sequences; only one count was recorded for roughly 5% of them. The ten largest account for 20% to 25% of the sample.

The source material was lung tumor tissue, sampled at surgery. This chain is built from TRBV2 and TRBJ1-5, and 7 bases in between align with TRBD1. This receptor was taken from a male donor with early-stage non-small cell lung cancer. The CDR3 reads as follows: CASSGQGGNQPQHF. The sequenced DNA is TGTGCCAGCAGTGGACAGGGAGGAAATCAGCCCCAGCATTTT.